The next 23 T cell receptor beta chains were all read from a single sample in a study of cytomegalovirus exposure and HLA in healthy donors. The PCR had 60 Vbeta and 13 Jbeta primers. Sequencing was performed with immunoSEQ multiplex PCR; in TCRdb, only in-frame clones are kept and a portion is missing. This repertoire shows roughly 140,000 clones, about 80% found once; its top ten account for about 1.7%. Source material: PBMCs. Source of these receptors: a young woman in good health and CMV-seronegative.

V gene TRBV19 combines with J gene TRBJ1-1; 10 bases fit TRBD1. V lost 4 bases to trimming and J lost 0 bases; unmatched junction nucleotides: 8. The germline CDR1 and CDR2 sequences are LNHDA and SQIVND (reference sequence). The CDR3 runs to 17 residues. The CDR3 region is CASSKKYGTGVNTEAFF. CDR3 DNA: TGTGCCAGTAGTAAAAAGTATGGGACAGGGGTGAACACTGAAGCTTTCTTT.

The chain is built from TRBV10-3 and TRBJ2-1, with TRBD2 matching 9 bases. The CDR3 runs 13 residues. Looked up from germline, CDR1 is ENHRY and CDR2 is SYGVKD. Losses at the gene ends were 10 bases for V and 6 bases for J; bases not matched to a gene: 7. CDR3 sequence reads: CASAGGQSNEQFF. The CDR3 DNA is TGTGCCAGCGCGGGGGGGCAGAGCAATGAGCAGTTCTTC.

The CDR3: CSVYGQGDYEQYF. CDR3 in DNA: TGCAGCGTTTACGGACAGGGGGACTACGAGCAGTACTTC. The chain recombines TRBV29-1 with TRBJ2-7, with 10 bases fitting TRBD1. The CDR3 is 13 residues long. V lost 5 bases, J lost 3 bases, and 4 bases stayed unmatched. Germline V lookup: CDR1 SQVTM, CDR2 ANQGSEA.

The gene calls are TRBV30 and TRBJ2-5, with D possibly being TRBD2 (6 bases). V dropped 2 bases and J dropped 1 base, with 11 bases sitting between them. Germline V gives CDR1 GTSNPN, CDR2 SVGIG (reference sequence). This CDR3 comprises 14 residues. The CDR3 here is CAWSTAGSQETQYF. CDR3 DNA: TGTGCCTGGAGTACCGCGGGATCCCAAGAGACCCAGTACTTC.

The CDR3 DNA reads as TGTGCCAGCAGGTACCGGGACTCAACCGGGGAGCTGTTTTTT. This encodes CASRYRDSTGELFF. The chain employs TRBV2 and TRBJ2-2, with D tentatively TRBD2 (6 bases). Germline values: CDR1 SNHLY, CDR2 FYNNEI. With 6 bases removed from V and 5 bases from J, the gap between germline ends came to 13 bases. The CDR3 contains 14 residues.

The chain recombines TRBV5-4 with TRBJ2-7; D remains ambiguous. The CDR3 contains 13 residues. CDR1 is SGHNT and CDR2 is YYREEE in the germline V gene (reference sequence). Deletions cut 3 bases from V and 1 base from J, with 8 bases between. In nucleotides, the CDR3 is TGTGCCAGCAGCTCAGGATCGTCCTACGAGCAGTACTTC. Its protein is CASSSGSSYEQYF.

This sequence joins TRBV9 and TRBJ1-6, with TRBD1 as a possible D gene (6 bases). Per germline, CDR1 SGDLS and CDR2 YYNGEE. The CDR3 totals 15 residues. Between the trimmed V and J ends, which lost 0 bases and 10 bases, there was a span of 14 bases. The CDR3, as DNA: TGTGCCAGCAGCGTAGGATTAGGGGACAAATCACCCCTCCACTTT. It codes for CASSVGLGDKSPLHF.

The chain couples TRBV6-5 to TRBJ1-2; the match to TRBD1 covers 9 bases. Germline loops: CDR1 MNHEY, CDR2 SVGAGI. The CDR3 spans 14 residues. The ends lost 7 bases at V and 8 bases at J; junction bases unmatched: 11. The CDR3 coding sequence is TGTGCCAGCACTCGGGACAGGGAGGGCGGAGGCTACACCTTC. Its translation is CASTRDREGGGYTF.

The chain uses TRBV12-5 and TRBJ2-3, with D tentatively TRBD2 (5 bases). The CDR3 covers 14 residues. Trimming removed 1 base from V and 6 bases from J, with 11 bases in between. Germline CDR1 is LGHNT and CDR2 is FRNRAP. CDR3 DNA: TGTGCTAGTGGTTTGGAGCTAGCCTCCGATACGCAGTATTTT. It encodes CASGLELASDTQYF.

The chain is built from TRBV13 and TRBJ2-1; the match to TRBD1 covers 8 bases. V dropped 5 bases and J dropped 6; count of bases not matched to a gene: 9. The CDR3 totals 15 residues. The germline gives CDR1 PRHDT, CDR2 FYEKMQ (reference sequence). CDR3 coding DNA: TGTGCCAGCAGCGCCCCCGGACAGGGATCCAATGAGCAGTTCTTC. It encodes CASSAPGQGSNEQFF.

The V call is TRBV7-6, the J call TRBJ2-3; D not certain. This CDR3 has 17 amino acids. V lost 1 base and J 0 bases, leaving 14 bases between the germline ends. The germline V gene encodes CDR1 SGHVS and CDR2 FNYEAQ. The CDR3 loop reads CASSLVRLSTSTDTQYF. The CDR3 coding sequence is TGTGCCAGCAGCTTAGTTCGCCTATCAACTAGCACAGATACGCAGTATTTT.

Only a few counts were recorded for this clone. The chain carries TRBV5-4 and TRBJ2-1, with 8 nucleotides matching TRBD2. V gave up 4 bases and J gave up 2 bases; unmatched junction bases: 8. The CDR3 contains 16 residues. CDR1 is SGHNT, CDR2 YYREEE, per germline (reference sequence). The DNA of the CDR3 is TGTGCCAGCAGCGTAGGGGGGACTAGGACCTACAATGAGCAGTTCTTC. Its protein is CASSVGGTRTYNEQFF.

A single count supports this clone. V is TRBV6-5 and J is TRBJ2-2; 9 nucleotides match TRBD1. Germline V gene data show CDR1 as MNHEY and CDR2 as SVGAGI. V gave up 11 bases and J gave up 4 bases; unmatched junction bases: 8. CDR3 size: 14 residues. Here the CDR3 DNA reads TGTGCCGTCCAGGGACAGGGAGCCACCGGGGAGCTGTTTTTT. It encodes CAVQGQGATGELFF.

The chain recombines TRBV5-4 with TRBJ2-1; the D is unclear. V was shortened by 2 bases and J by 6 bases, with 6 bases between the two germline ends. This CDR3 is built from 12 residues. In germline, CDR1 is SGHNT, CDR2 YYREEE (reference sequence). The CDR3 coding sequence is TGTGCCAGCAGCTTTTCAGGCAATGAGCAGTTCTTC. The encoded protein is CASSFSGNEQFF.

This clone was observed a few times. This chain connects TRBV4-1 to TRBJ1-1; possible D gene TRBD1, 5 bases. CDR1 MGHRA and CDR2 YSYEKL come from the germline V gene. The CDR3 is made up of 14 amino acids. Trimming took off 4 bases at V and 4 bases at J, with 13 bases between the two ends. The chain's CDR3 is CASSRGVVGTEAFF. The CDR3 DNA sequence: TGCGCCAGCAGCCGGGGGGTCGTTGGCACTGAAGCTTTCTTT.

The J gene is TRBJ2-7, the V gene TRBV29-1, with TRBD2 matching over 14 bases. CDR1 is SQVTM, CDR2 ANQGSEA, per germline. The CDR3 runs 17 residues. V was pared by 6 bases and J by 3 bases, with 13 bases of the junction left unmatched. This CDR3 reads CSVIPGLAGAGFYEQYF. In nucleotides, the CDR3 is TGCAGCGTGATACCGGGACTAGCGGGGGCGGGGTTCTACGAGCAGTACTTC.

This clone was found a few times. The V and J genes are TRBV5-4 and TRBJ2-3, with 7 bases fitting TRBD1. Germline V gene sequence: CDR1 SGHNT, CDR2 YYREEE (reference sequence). The CDR3 is 15 residues long. J lost 2 bases, V lost 2 bases, and 5 bases had no gene match. The CDR3 DNA reads TGTGCCAGCAGCTTAGGGGACAGCTCCACAGATACGCAGTATTTT. Translation: CASSLGDSSTDTQYF.

This clone was picked up one time. The chain has TRBV7-9 and TRBJ1-5, with D maybe TRBD1 (5 bases). Trimming pared 4 bases from V and 6 bases from J, leaving 10 bases between. This CDR3 is built from 13 residues. CDR1 SEHNR and CDR2 FQNEAQ come from the germline V gene (reference sequence). DNA of the CDR3: TGTGCCAGCAGCTCAACAGGCAGTCAGCCCCAGCATTTT. Its protein product is CASSSTGSQPQHF.

The count of this clone is one. The V call is TRBV30, the J call TRBJ1-1, with a weak D call TRBD1 (6 bases). The ends were cut back, 4 bases at V and 3 bases at J, with 21 bases in the middle. Germline V gene lookup returns CDR1 GTSNPN and CDR2 SVGIG (reference sequence). There are 16 residues in the CDR3. CDR3 DNA: TGTGCCTGGAAACCCCCCGTTGGGGGGGCGGACACTGAAGCTTTCTTT. Translated: CAWKPPVGGADTEAFF.

This rearrangement joins TRBV10-2 to TRBJ1-5, with 8 bases that match TRBD1. CDR1 is WSHSY and CDR2 is SAAADI in the germline V gene. This CDR3 comprises 16 residues. V lost 2 bases and J lost 2; bases outside the gene matches: 5. This CDR3 reads CASSERTGRRNQPQHF. In DNA, the CDR3 is TGCGCCAGCAGTGAGAGGACAGGGAGGCGCAATCAGCCCCAGCATTTT.

This clone was recorded once. The chain recombines TRBV5-8 with TRBJ1-2, with D maybe TRBD1 (6 bases). This CDR3 has 18 amino acids. Trimming took off 5 bases at V and 3 bases at J, with 26 bases between the two ends. Germline lookup yields CDR1 SGHTS and CDR2 YDEGEE. In nucleotides, the CDR3 is TGTGCCAGCAGTCGGAACTTCGACCAACAGGGTACTCACTATGGCTACACCTTC. It yields the protein CASSRNFDQQGTHYGYTF.

Only a few counts were recorded for this clone. V is TRBV4-2 and J is TRBJ2-1; 9 bases agree with TRBD2. Trimming at V came to 1 base and at J to 1 base, leaving 5 bases not matched to a gene. Germline CDR1 LGHNA, CDR2 YNFKEQ. The CDR3 is 17 amino acids. This CDR3 reads CASSQARTSGSYNEQFF. The CDR3 DNA is TGTGCCAGCAGCCAAGCTAGAACTAGCGGGTCCTACAATGAGCAGTTCTTC.

This chain uses TRBV9 with TRBJ2-7, with 8 nucleotides matching TRBD1. V trimming: 0 bases; J trimming: 5 bases; junction bases outside the gene matches: 13. The CDR3 runs to 17 residues. The germline gives CDR1 SGDLS, CDR2 YYNGEE. The CDR3 sequence: CASSVATGTGFFDEQYF. DNA of the CDR3: TGTGCCAGCAGCGTAGCTACCGGGACAGGTTTTTTCGACGAGCAGTACTTC.